This T cell receptor beta chain came from a study of beta chain features in type 1 diabetes. Study-level points and caveats: Among patients with Type 1 diabetes, TCRB CDR3s were moderately but significantly shorter in every one of the four CD4+ subsets.

The isolated RNA, all of it, was reverse transcribed, so expressed TCRB transcripts were what got sequenced. Only in-frame clones appear in the TCRdb table, and some are missing; sequencing was by immunoSEQ multiplex PCR. This table holds 600,000 to 700,000 clones, around an eighth found once. The V end lost 3 bases, the J end lost 6 bases, and 12 bases lay between the germline ends. Germline loops: CDR1 MDHEN, CDR2 SYDVKM. The CDR3 runs to 14 residues. Note on this clone: The antigen is unknown.

The receptor's source is a man aged 30 to 45 with type 1 diabetes. The V and J genes are TRBV28 and TRBJ1-5; weak D call: TRBD1 (5 bases). The sequencing sample was made of naive CD4+ T cells from blood. CDR3 in DNA: TGTGCCAGCAGTTTCCCCGACAGCGCTCAGCCCCAGCATTTT. It codes for CASSFPDSAQPQHF. Complete variable domain (other parts from reference TRBV28 and TRBJ1-5): DVKVTQSSRYLVKRTGEKVFLECVQDMDHENMFWYRQDPGLGLRLIYFSYDVKMKEKGDIPEGYSVSREKKERFSLILESASTNQTSMYLCASSFPDSAQPQHFGDGTRLSIL.